This entry is about one TCR beta chain. Germline trimming cut 5 bases from V and 7 bases from J; bases unmatched to any gene: 7. The CDR3 loop spans 13 amino acids. Germline V gene data show CDR1 as MNHEY and CDR2 as SVGAGI. Study processing details: For nucleated cells, counts were estimated from reference gene primer amplification. The assay was immunoSEQ multiplex PCR, and TCRdb's table has in-frame clones only and misses some. V and J calls and clone size are as listed in that table; D and trimming were resolved from the DNA. The repertoire consists of 200,000 to 250,000 clones, with approximately 91% occurring once and the leading ten covering 4.8%. The data were obtained in a study of blood T cell repertoires in COVID-19. Study-level information: Whether acute or convalescent, the COVID-19 samples came from the United States, Italy and Spain. In each case, the material was cDNA or gDNA derived from T cells, B-cell-depleted T cells, or PBMCs.

This sequence joins TRBV6-5 and TRBJ1-2; TRBD1 matches 7 bases. The TCR originated in a woman aged 40 to 50 with acute or convalescent COVID-19. Sequenced input: peripheral blood. The CDR3 protein is CASSLDRVGGYTF. The CDR3 DNA reads as TGTGCCAGCAGTCTCGACAGGGTGGGTGGCTACACCTTC.